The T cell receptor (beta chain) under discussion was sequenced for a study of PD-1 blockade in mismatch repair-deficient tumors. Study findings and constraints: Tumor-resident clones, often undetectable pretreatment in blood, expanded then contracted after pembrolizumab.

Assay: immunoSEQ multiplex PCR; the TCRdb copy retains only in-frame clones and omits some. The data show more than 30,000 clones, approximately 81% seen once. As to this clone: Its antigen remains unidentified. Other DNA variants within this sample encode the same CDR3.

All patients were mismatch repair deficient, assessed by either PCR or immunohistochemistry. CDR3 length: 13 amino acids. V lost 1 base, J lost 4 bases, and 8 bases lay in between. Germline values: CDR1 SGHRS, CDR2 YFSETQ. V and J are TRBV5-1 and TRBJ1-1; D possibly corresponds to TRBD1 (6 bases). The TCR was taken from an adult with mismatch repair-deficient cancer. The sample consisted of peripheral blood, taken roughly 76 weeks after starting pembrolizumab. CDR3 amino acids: CASSLRGGTEAFF. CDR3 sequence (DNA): TGCGCCAGCAGCTTGAGGGGGGGCACTGAAGCTTTCTTT.